This T cell receptor beta chain is from a study of CD8 T cells in Susac syndrome. V was pared by 7 bases and J by 3 bases, with 13 bases between. Germline V gene lookup returns CDR1 SNHLY and CDR2 FYNNEI. CDR3 length equals 14 residues. An input of 0.5 to 1 ug of RNA was subjected to reverse transcription using random hexamers. TCRdb re-analysed the immunoSEQ multiplex PCR reads in MiXCR, keeping a single row per CDR3 protein. The sample lists about 150,000 distinct CDR3 sequences, over 90% occurring once. The sample was CD8+ T cells from PBMCs. The TCR was taken from a human donor with Susac syndrome. The chain has TRBV2 and TRBJ1-5; tentatively, D is TRBD1 (5 bases). As DNA, the CDR3 is TGTGCCAGCATTAACAGACAGTCCAATCAGCCCCAGCATTTT. Translated: CASINRQSNQPQHF. Filled out from reference TRBV2 and TRBJ1-5, the complete variable domain reads EPEVTQTPSHQVTQMGQEVILRCVPISNHLYFYWYRQILGQKVEFLVSFYNNEISEKSEIFDDQFSVERPDGSNFTLKIRSTKLEDSAMYFCASINRQSNQPQHFGDGTRLSIL.